This is a list of T cell receptor beta chains from one sample in a study of blood T cell repertoires in COVID-19. Profiling relied on immunoSEQ multiplex PCR, and the TCRdb table lists in-frame clones only, not all of them. The profile shows around 250,000 clones, approximately 81% of them singletons. Sequenced material: peripheral blood. Source of these receptors: a woman aged 18-29 years with acute or convalescent COVID-19. CDR3s include the opening cysteine and the closing phenylalanine or tryptophan. Fields, in order: CDR3 protein, V gene, J gene, D gene. A D gene is named only where the DNA matches it firmly.

CDR3 protein: CASRTGRLGAFF; V gene: TRBV6-5; J gene: TRBJ1-1; D gene: TRBD1
CDR3 protein: CASSPKYSSGQYF; V gene: TRBV28; J gene: TRBJ2-7; D gene: NA
CDR3 protein: CASSLGTGGETQYF; V gene: TRBV11-2; J gene: TRBJ2-5; D gene: TRBD1
CDR3 protein: CASSDEAEQYF; V gene: TRBV6-4; J gene: TRBJ2-7; D gene: NA
CDR3 protein: CASSEGTSENEQFF; V gene: TRBV9; J gene: TRBJ2-1; D gene: TRBD2
CDR3 protein: CASSLERTGRSPLHF; V gene: TRBV7-8; J gene: TRBJ1-6; D gene: TRBD1
CDR3 protein: CASSVREGLRETQYF; V gene: TRBV5-1; J gene: TRBJ2-5; D gene: TRBD2
CDR3 protein: CASSSGVTYEQYF; V gene: TRBV19; J gene: TRBJ2-7; D gene: NA
CDR3 protein: CASSYDSVWSPLHF; V gene: TRBV6-6; J gene: TRBJ1-6; D gene: NA
CDR3 protein: CASSLMSDRADTQYF; V gene: TRBV28; J gene: TRBJ2-3; D gene: NA
CDR3 protein: CASRIQGDGEQYF; V gene: TRBV7-2; J gene: TRBJ2-7; D gene: TRBD1
CDR3 protein: CASSINLPGQNLNQPQHF; V gene: TRBV28; J gene: TRBJ1-5; D gene: TRBD1
CDR3 protein: CASSEPRLAGVADTQYF; V gene: TRBV2; J gene: TRBJ2-3; D gene: TRBD2
CDR3 protein: CASSRPRFAYRETQYF; V gene: TRBV6-2/TRBV6-3; J gene: TRBJ2-5; D gene: NA
CDR3 protein: CASSLIDSKKTQPQHF; V gene: TRBV28; J gene: TRBJ1-5; D gene: NA
CDR3 protein: CAGRTAGLAGGGSGELFF; V gene: TRBV30; J gene: TRBJ2-2; D gene: TRBD2
CDR3 protein: CASDPRGSTDTQYF; V gene: TRBV6-5; J gene: TRBJ2-3; D gene: NA
CDR3 protein: CASSLGQTSSYEQYF; V gene: TRBV5-1; J gene: TRBJ2-7; D gene: NA
CDR3 protein: CASSKPSGSSETQYF; V gene: TRBV6-2/TRBV6-3; J gene: TRBJ2-5; D gene: TRBD2
CDR3 protein: CATSDFNGDTQYF; V gene: TRBV24-1; J gene: TRBJ2-3; D gene: NA
CDR3 protein: CASSTRDRGRGTEAFF; V gene: TRBV7-9; J gene: TRBJ1-1; D gene: TRBD1
CDR3 protein: CASSLAQGLNEKLFF; V gene: TRBV5-1; J gene: TRBJ1-4; D gene: TRBD1
CDR3 protein: CASTRTELNTGELFF; V gene: TRBV6-5; J gene: TRBJ2-2; D gene: NA
CDR3 protein: CASSQGLAGVAGELFF; V gene: TRBV4-1; J gene: TRBJ2-2; D gene: TRBD2
CDR3 protein: CASTALAGGPNEQFF; V gene: TRBV28; J gene: TRBJ2-1; D gene: TRBD2
CDR3 protein: CASSHGLSTGVTEAFF; V gene: TRBV7-8; J gene: TRBJ1-1; D gene: NA
CDR3 protein: CAWARGGADEKLFF; V gene: TRBV30; J gene: TRBJ1-4; D gene: NA
CDR3 protein: CASSQDVGASSFYEQYF; V gene: TRBV4-3; J gene: TRBJ2-7; D gene: NA
CDR3 protein: CATSRGGSYEQYF; V gene: TRBV24-1; J gene: TRBJ2-7; D gene: TRBD2
CDR3 protein: CSVEDGGQGALNTEAFF; V gene: TRBV29-1; J gene: TRBJ1-1; D gene: TRBD1
CDR3 protein: CASSFGSGGHNEQFF; V gene: TRBV27; J gene: TRBJ2-1; D gene: TRBD2
CDR3 protein: CASSLMGQVDTEAFF; V gene: TRBV5-1; J gene: TRBJ1-1; D gene: TRBD1
CDR3 protein: CASSGEQGVLADEQYF; V gene: TRBV2; J gene: TRBJ2-7; D gene: TRBD1
CDR3 protein: CASSPIAGTKETQYF; V gene: TRBV28; J gene: TRBJ2-5; D gene: TRBD2
CDR3 protein: CASSHPPEGEHGYTF; V gene: TRBV3-1/TRBV3-2; J gene: TRBJ1-2; D gene: NA
CDR3 protein: CASSIGGTGGYEQYF; V gene: TRBV19; J gene: TRBJ2-7; D gene: TRBD1
CDR3 protein: CASSLPGQGGSGANVLTF; V gene: TRBV5-1; J gene: TRBJ2-6; D gene: TRBD1
CDR3 protein: CASSLSERYEQYF; V gene: TRBV27; J gene: TRBJ2-7; D gene: NA
CDR3 protein: CASSLWTSGIDEQFF; V gene: TRBV19; J gene: TRBJ2-1; D gene: TRBD2
CDR3 protein: CASSLKSGQAGGWEQYF; V gene: TRBV7-2; J gene: TRBJ2-7; D gene: TRBD1
CDR3 protein: CATSQGGAYNEQFF; V gene: TRBV24-1; J gene: TRBJ2-1; D gene: NA
CDR3 protein: CASSQATGQFF; V gene: TRBV12-3/TRBV12-4; J gene: TRBJ2-1; D gene: NA
CDR3 protein: CASSPGRDRVRDEKLFF; V gene: TRBV7-2; J gene: TRBJ1-4; D gene: TRBD1
CDR3 protein: CASSTLRLTSGKQETQYF; V gene: TRBV19; J gene: TRBJ2-5; D gene: TRBD2
CDR3 protein: CASSPGTSGRRAGELFF; V gene: TRBV5-1; J gene: TRBJ2-2; D gene: TRBD2